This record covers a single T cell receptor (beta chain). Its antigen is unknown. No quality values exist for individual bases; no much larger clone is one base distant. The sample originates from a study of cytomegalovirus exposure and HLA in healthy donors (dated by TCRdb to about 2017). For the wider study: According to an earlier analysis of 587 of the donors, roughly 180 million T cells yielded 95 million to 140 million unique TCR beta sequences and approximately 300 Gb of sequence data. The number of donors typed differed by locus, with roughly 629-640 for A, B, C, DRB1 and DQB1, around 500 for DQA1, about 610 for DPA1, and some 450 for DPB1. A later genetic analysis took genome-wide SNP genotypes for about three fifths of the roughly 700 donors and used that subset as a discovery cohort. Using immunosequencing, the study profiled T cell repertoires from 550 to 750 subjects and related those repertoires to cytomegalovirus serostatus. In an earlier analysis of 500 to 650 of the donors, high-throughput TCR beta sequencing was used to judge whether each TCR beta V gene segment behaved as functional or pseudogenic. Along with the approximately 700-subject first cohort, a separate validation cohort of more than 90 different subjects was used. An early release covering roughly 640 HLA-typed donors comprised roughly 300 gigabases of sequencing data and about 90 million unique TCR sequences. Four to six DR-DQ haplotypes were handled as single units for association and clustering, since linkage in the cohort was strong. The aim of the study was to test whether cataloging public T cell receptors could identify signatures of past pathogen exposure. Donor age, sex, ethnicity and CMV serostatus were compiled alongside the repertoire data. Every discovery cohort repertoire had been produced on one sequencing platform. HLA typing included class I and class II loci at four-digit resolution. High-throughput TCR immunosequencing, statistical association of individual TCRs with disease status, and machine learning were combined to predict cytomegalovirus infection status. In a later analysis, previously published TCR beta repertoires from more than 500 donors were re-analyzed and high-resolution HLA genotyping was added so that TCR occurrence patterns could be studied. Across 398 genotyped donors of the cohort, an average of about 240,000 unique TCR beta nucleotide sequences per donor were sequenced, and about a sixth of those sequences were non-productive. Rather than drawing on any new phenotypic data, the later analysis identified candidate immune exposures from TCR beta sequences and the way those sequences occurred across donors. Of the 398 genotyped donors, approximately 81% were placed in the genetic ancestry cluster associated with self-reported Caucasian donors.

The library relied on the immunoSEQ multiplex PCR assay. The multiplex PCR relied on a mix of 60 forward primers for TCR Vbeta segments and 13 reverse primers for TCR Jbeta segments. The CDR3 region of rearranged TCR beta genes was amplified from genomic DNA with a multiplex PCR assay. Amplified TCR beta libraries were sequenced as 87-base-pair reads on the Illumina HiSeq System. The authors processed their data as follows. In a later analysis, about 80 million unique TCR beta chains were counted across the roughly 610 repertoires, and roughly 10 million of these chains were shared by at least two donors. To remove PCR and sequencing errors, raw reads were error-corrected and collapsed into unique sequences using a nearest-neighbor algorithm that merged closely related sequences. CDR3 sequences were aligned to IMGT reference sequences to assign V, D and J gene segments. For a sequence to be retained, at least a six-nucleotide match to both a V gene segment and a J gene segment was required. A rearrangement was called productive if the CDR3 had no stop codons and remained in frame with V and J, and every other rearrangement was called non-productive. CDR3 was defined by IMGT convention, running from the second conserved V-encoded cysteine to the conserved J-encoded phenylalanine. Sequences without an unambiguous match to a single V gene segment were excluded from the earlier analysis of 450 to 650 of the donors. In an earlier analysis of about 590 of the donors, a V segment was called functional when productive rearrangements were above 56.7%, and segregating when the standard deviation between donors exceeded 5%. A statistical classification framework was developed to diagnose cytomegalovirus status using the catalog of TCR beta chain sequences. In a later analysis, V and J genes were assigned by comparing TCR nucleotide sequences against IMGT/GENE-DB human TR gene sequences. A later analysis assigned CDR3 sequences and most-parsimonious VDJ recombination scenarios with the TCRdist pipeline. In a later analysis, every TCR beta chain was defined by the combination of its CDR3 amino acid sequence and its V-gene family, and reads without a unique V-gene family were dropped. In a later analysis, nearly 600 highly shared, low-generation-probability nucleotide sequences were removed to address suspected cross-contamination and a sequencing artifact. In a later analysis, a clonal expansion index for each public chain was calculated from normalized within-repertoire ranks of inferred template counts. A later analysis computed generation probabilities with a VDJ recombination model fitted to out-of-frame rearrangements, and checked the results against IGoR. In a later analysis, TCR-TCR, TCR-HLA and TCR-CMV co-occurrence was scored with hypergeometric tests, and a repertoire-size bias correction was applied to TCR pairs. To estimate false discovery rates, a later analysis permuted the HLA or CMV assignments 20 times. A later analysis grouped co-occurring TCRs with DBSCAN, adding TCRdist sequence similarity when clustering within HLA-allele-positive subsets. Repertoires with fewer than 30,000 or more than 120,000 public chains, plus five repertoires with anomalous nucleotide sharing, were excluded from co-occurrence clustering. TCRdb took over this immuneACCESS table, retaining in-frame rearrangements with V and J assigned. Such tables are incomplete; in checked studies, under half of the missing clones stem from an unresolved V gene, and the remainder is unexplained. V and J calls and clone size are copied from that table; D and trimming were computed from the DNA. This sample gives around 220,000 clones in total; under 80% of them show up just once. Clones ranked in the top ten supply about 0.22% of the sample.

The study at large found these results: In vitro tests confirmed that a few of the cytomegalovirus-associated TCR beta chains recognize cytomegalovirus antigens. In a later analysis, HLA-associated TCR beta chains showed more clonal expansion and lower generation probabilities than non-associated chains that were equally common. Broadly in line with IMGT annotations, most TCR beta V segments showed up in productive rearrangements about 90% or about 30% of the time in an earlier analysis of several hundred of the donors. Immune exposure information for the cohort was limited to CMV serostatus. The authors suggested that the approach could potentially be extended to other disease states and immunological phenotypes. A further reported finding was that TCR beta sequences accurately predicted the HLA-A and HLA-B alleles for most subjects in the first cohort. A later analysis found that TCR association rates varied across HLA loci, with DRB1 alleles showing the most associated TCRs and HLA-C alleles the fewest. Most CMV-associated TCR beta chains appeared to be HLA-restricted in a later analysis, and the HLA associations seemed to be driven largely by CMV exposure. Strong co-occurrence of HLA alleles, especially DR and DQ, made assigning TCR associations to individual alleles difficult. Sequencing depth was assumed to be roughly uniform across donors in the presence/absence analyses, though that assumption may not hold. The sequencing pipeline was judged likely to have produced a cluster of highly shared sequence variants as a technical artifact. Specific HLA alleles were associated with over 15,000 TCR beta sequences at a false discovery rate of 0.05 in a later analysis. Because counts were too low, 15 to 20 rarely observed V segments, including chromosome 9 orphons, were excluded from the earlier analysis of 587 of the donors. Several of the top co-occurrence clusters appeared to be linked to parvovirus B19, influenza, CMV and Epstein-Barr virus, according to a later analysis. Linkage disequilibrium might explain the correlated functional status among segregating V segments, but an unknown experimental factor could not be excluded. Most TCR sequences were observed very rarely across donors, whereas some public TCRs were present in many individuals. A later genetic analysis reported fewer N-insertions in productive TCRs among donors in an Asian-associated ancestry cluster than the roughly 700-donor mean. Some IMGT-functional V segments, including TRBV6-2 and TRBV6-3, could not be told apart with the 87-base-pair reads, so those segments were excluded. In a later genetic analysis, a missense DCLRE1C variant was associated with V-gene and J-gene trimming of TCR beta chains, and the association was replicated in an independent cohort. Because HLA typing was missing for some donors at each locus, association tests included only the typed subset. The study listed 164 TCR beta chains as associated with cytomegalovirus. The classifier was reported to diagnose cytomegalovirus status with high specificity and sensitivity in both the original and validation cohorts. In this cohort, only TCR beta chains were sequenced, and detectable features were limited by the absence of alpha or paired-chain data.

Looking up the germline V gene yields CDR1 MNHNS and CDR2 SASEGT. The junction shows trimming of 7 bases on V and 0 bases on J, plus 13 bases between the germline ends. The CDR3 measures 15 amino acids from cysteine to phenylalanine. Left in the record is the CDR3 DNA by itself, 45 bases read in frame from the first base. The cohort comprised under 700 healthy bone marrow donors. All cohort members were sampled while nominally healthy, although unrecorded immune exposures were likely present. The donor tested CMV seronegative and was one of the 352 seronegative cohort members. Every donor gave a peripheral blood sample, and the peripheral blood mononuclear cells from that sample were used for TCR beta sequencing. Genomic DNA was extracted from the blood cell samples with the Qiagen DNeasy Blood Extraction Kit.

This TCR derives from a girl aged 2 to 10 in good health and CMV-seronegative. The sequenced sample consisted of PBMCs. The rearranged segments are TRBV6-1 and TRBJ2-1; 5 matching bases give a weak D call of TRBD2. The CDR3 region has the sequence CASKMGESSYNEQFF. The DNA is TGTGCCAGCAAAATGGGAGAAAGCTCCTACAATGAGCAGTTCTTC.